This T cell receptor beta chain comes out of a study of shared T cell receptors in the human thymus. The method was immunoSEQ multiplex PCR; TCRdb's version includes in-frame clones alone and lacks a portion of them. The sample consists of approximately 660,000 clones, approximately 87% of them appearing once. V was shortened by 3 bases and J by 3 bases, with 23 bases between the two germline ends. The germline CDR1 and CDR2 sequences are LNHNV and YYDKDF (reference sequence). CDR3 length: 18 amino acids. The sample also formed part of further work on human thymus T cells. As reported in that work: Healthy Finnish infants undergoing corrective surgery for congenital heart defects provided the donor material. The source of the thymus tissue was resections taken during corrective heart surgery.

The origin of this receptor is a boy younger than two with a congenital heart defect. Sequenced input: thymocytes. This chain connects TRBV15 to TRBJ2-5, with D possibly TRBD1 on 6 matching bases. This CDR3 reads CATSREKRDIGRKETQYF. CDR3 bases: TGTGCCACCAGCAGGGAGAAGAGGGACATAGGACGGAAAGAGACCCAGTACTTC. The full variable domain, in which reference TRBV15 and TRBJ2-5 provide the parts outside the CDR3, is DAMVIQNPRYQVTQFGKPVTLSCSQTLNHNVMYWYQQKSSQAPKLLFHYYDKDFNNEADTPDNFQSRRPNTSFCFLDIRSPGLGDTAMYLCATSREKRDIGRKETQYFGPGTRLLVL.